A selection of T cell receptor beta chains follows, all from one sample in a study of CD8+CD57+ T cells in acquired aplastic anemia. TCRdb called the reads again in MiXCR, with one record for every CDR3 protein. Of 180,000 or so distinct CDR3 sequences in the sample, roughly 50% were seen once. The sequencing sample was made of sorted CD4+, CD8+, or CD8+CD57+ T cells (not recorded which) from PBMCs. Every receptor here comes from a human donor with aplastic anemia. CDR3s include the opening cysteine and the closing phenylalanine or tryptophan. Fields, in order: clone size, J gene, D gene, CDR3 length, V gene, CDR3 protein, CDR3 DNA. D genes are given only for firm matches. The size of a clone is reported for some rows only, either as once, few or many, or as a class for expanded clones.

NA,TRBJ2-7,NA,14,TRBV15,CASSAPGQAYEQYF,TGTGCCAGCAGCGCCCCGGGACAAGCCTACGAGCAGTACTTC
many,TRBJ1-2,NA,16,TRBV15,CATSRDSIVANYGYTF,TGTGCCACCAGCAGAGATTCAATCGTAGCTAACTATGGCTACACCTTC
NA,TRBJ1-1,NA,11,TRBV6-1,CASRTDTEAFF,TGTGCCAGCAGGACTGACACTGAAGCTTTCTTT
NA,TRBJ2-5,TRBD2,19,TRBV25-1,CASSEWRLAGVSHEETQYF,TGTGCCAGCAGTGAATGGAGACTAGCGGGAGTTAGCCACGAAGAGACCCAGTACTTC
few,TRBJ2-7,NA,11,TRBV25-1,CASSLGHEQYF,TGTGCCAGCAGTCTTGGCCACGAGCAGTACTTC
few,TRBJ1-1,NA,15,TRBV28,CASSLNPGMNTEAFF,TGTGCCAGCAGTTTAAATCCGGGAATGAACACTGAAGCTTTCTTT
many,TRBJ2-7,TRBD2,14,TRBV5-1,CASSFGLAGYEQYF,TGCGCCAGCAGCTTTGGTTTAGCGGGCTACGAGCAGTACTTC
NA,TRBJ2-3,NA,16,TRBV6-5,CASSYSRGGNTDTQYF,TGTGCCAGCAGTTACTCTAGGGGGGGCAACACAGATACGCAGTATTTT
many,TRBJ2-3,NA,16,TRBV20-1,CSARGRDWGSTDTQYF,TGCAGTGCTAGGGGCCGGGACTGGGGAAGCACAGATACGCAGTATTTT
NA,TRBJ2-2,NA,15,TRBV2,CASSVGTTNTGELFF,TGCGCCAGCAGTGTGGGGACAACGAACACCGGGGAGCTGTTTTTT
few,TRBJ2-2,NA,15,TRBV6-5,CASSLRGANTGELFF,TGTGCCAGCAGTTTGAGGGGGGCGAACACCGGGGAGCTGTTTTTT
NA,TRBJ2-7,TRBD1,16,TRBV10-3,CAISETPGTGTYEQYF,TGTGCCATCAGTGAGACGCCCGGGACAGGGACGTACGAGCAGTACTTC
NA,TRBJ2-6,NA,16,TRBV24-1,CATSEGRSSGANVLTF,TGTGCCACCAGTGAGGGCAGGAGCTCTGGGGCCAACGTCCTGACTTTC
NA,TRBJ2-7,NA,15,TRBV7-9,CASSLGGRKAYEQYF,TGTGCCAGCAGCTTAGGCGGGCGAAAGGCCTACGAGCAGTACTTC
NA,TRBJ2-1,NA,20,TRBV20-1,CSASSYGQPPQMTSYNEQFF,TGCAGTGCCAGCAGCTACGGACAGCCACCCCAAATGACCTCCTACAATGAGCAGTTCTTC
many,TRBJ2-7,NA,13,TRBV28,CASSNGRAYEQYF,TGTGCCAGCAGTAACGGACGGGCCTACGAGCAGTACTTC
NA,TRBJ2-7,TRBD2,14,TRBV2,CASSRDYTSYEQYF,TGTGCCAGTTCCAGGGACTACACCTCCTACGAGCAGTACTTC
many,TRBJ1-2,NA,13,TRBV6-5,CASARQAGGGYTF,TGTGCCAGTGCTAGACAGGCCGGCGGTGGCTACACCTTC
NA,TRBJ2-5,TRBD2,16,TRBV10-3,CAISGGRAGGTETQYF,TGTGCCATTAGTGGGGGACGAGCGGGGGGGACGGAGACCCAGTACTTC